This T cell receptor beta chain was captured in a study of spatial heterogeneity in lung cancer. Whole-study context: Where present, follow-up PBMC were sequenced a median of around two years after resection. More than 9.5 raw reads, on average, carried each unique TCR and UMI combination.

Time point defined: blood at routine non-recurrence follow-up after resection. TCRdb analysed the 5' RACE reads with MiXCR anew, one entry per CDR3 protein. The sample includes nearly 95,000 distinct CDR3 sequences, approximately 19% of them seen just once. V lost 4 bases to trimming and J lost 0 bases, with 9 bases between them. CDR3 length equals 15 residues. The germline CDR1 and CDR2 sequences are LGHNA and YNFKEQ. This receptor was identified in a male donor with early-stage non-small cell lung cancer. V usage is TRBV4-2 and J usage is TRBJ1-4; possible D gene TRBD1, 5 bases. Sequenced here: PBMCs, sampled at follow-up. The CDR3 sequence is CASSRQTATNEKLFF. The DNA of the CDR3 is TGTGCCAGCAGCCGCCAGACAGCAACTAATGAAAAACTGTTTTTT.